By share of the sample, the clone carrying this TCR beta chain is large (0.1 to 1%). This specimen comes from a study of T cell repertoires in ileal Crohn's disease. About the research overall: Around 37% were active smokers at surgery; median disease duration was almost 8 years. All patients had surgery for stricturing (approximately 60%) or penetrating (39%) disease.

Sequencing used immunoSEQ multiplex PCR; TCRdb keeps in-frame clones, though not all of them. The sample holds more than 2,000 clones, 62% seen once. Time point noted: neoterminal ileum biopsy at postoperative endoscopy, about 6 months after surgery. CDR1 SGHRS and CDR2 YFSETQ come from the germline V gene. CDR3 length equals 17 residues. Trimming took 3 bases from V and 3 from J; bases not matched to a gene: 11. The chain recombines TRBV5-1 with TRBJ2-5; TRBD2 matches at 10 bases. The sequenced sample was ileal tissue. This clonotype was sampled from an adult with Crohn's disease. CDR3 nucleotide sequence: TGCGCCAGCAGCTGGGGGTTAGCGGGGGGACAGGAAGAGACCCAGTACTTC. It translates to CASSWGLAGGQEETQYF.